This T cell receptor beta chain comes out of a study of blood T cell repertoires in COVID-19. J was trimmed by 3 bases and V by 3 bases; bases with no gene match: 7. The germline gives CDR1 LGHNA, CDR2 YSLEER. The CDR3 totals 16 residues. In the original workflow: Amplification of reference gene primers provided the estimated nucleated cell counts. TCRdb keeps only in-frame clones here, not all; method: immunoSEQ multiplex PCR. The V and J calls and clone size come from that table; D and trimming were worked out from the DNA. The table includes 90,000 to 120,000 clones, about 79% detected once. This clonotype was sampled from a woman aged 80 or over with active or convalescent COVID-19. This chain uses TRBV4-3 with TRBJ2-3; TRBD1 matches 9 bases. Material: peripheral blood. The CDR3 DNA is TGCGCCAGCAGCCACATGACAGGGGGATTAACAGATACGCAGTATTTT. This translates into CASSHMTGGLTDTQYF.